These T cell receptor beta chains were read from a single sample in a study of blood T cell repertoires in COVID-19. TCRdb's copy holds only in-frame clones and misses some; the assay was immunoSEQ multiplex PCR. The data show roughly 200,000 clones, with 65% to 90% seen just once and 3.8% held by the top ten. The material sequenced was PBMCs or T cells enriched from blood (not recorded which). The source is a woman in her 40s with acute COVID-19. The CDR3 runs from the conserved cysteine through the conserved F or W. Each record gives: D gene, J gene, clone size, V gene, CDR3 protein, CDR3 DNA. A D gene is named only where the DNA matches it firmly. Clone size is stated in some rows and not others, as once, few, many or a class when expanded.

>.|TRBJ2-1|.|TRBV5-6
CASSIGTPNEQFF
TGTGCCAGCAGCATAGGGACACCCAATGAGCAGTTCTTC
>TRBD2|TRBJ2-2|.|TRBV29-1
CSAYGLAGTGELFF
TGCAGCGCATACGGACTAGCGGGGACCGGGGAGCTGTTTTTT
>.|TRBJ1-1|.|TRBV15
CATSRSRAVNTEAFF
TGTGCCACCAGCAGATCCAGGGCCGTGAACACTGAAGCTTTCTTT
>TRBD2|TRBJ2-3|.|TRBV5-1
CASSGSGTNPWDTQYF
TGCGCCAGCAGCGGCTCAGGGACTAATCCCTGGGATACGCAGTATTTT
>.|TRBJ2-5|once|TRBV3-1/TRBV3-2
CASSQERWETQYF
TGTGCCAGCAGCCAAGAGAGGTGGGAGACCCAGTACTTC
>.|TRBJ1-6|few|TRBV6-4
CASSEDNNSPLHF
TGTGCCAGCAGTGAGGACAATAATTCACCCCTCCACTTT
>.|TRBJ1-3|.|TRBV5-1
CASSYYQGDSGNTIYF
TGCGCCAGCAGCTACTATCAAGGGGACTCTGGAAACACCATATATTTT
>.|TRBJ1-5|once|TRBV28
CASRHNPIRSNQPQHF
TGTGCCAGCAGACACAACCCGATCCGTAGCAATCAGCCCCAGCATTTT
>.|TRBJ2-3|.|TRBV13
CASSLGPPNTDTQYF
TGTGCCAGCAGCTTGGGGCCCCCGAACACAGATACGCAGTATTTT
>TRBD1|TRBJ1-1|once|TRBV28
CASRERDRGEKAFF
TGTGCCAGCAGGGAACGGGACAGGGGAGAAAAAGCTTTCTTT
>.|TRBJ1-6|.|TRBV28
CATRSFYNSPLHF
TGTGCCACCCGGTCCTTCTATAATTCACCCCTCCACTTT
>TRBD2|TRBJ2-1|few|TRBV12-5
CASAKGRDDRNEQFF
TGTGCTAGTGCCAAGGGGAGGGACGATAGAAATGAGCAGTTCTTC
>TRBD1|TRBJ1-2|.|TRBV6-2/TRBV6-3
CASSDRAPNYGYTF
TGTGCCAGCAGCGACAGGGCACCTAACTATGGCTACACCTTC
>TRBD1|TRBJ2-3|.|TRBV27
CASSLAVTGVDTQYF
TGTGCCAGCAGTTTGGCTGTAACAGGGGTAGATACGCAGTATTTT
>TRBD2|TRBJ2-5|once|TRBV11-3
CASSFRTSGGETQYF
TGTGCCAGCAGCTTTCGGACTAGCGGGGGAGAGACCCAGTACTTC
>TRBD2|TRBJ2-7|.|TRBV13
CASTPAGGRYEQYF
TGTGCCAGCACCCCAGCGGGAGGACGGTACGAGCAGTACTTC
>.|TRBJ2-3|.|TRBV7-9
CASSDGPPEGTDTQYF
TGTGCCAGCAGCGATGGACCCCCGGAGGGCACAGATACGCAGTATTTT
>.|TRBJ1-1|once|TRBV19
CASTPSGALAFF
TGTGCCAGTACCCCGTCAGGCGCCTTGGCTTTCTTT
>TRBD1|TRBJ1-1|.|TRBV5-4
CASTPTGGRTEAFF
TGTGCCAGCACTCCCACAGGGGGTAGGACTGAAGCTTTCTTT
>TRBD1|TRBJ1-5|.|TRBV4-2
CASSLSDRASNQPQHF
TGTGCCAGCAGCCTTTCAGACAGGGCCAGCAATCAGCCCCAGCATTTT
>.|TRBJ2-1|.|TRBV6-5
CASRSGYNNEQFF
TGTGCCAGTCGAAGCGGGTACAACAATGAGCAGTTCTTC
>.|TRBJ2-1|.|TRBV11-3
CASSSRGNEQFF
TGTGCCAGCAGCTCACGGGGTAATGAGCAGTTCTTC
>TRBD2|TRBJ2-2|.|TRBV9
CASSGAGVGTGELFF
TGTGCCAGCAGCGGAGCGGGAGTGGGAACCGGGGAGCTGTTTTTT
>.|TRBJ1-3|.|TRBV7-9
CASSPGRNTGNTIYF
TGTGCCAGCAGCCCCGGGAGGAATACTGGAAACACCATATATTTT
>.|TRBJ1-2|.|TRBV29-1
CSVGQTGLGYTF
TGCAGCGTTGGGCAAACAGGGTTAGGCTACACCTTC
>.|TRBJ1-2|.|TRBV7-9
CASSLGREGHGYTF
TGTGCCAGCAGCTTAGGACGCGAGGGCCATGGCTACACCTTC
>.|TRBJ1-6|.|TRBV11-2
CASSPWSSYNSPLHF
TGTGCCAGCAGCCCTTGGAGTTCCTATAATTCACCCCTCCACTTT
>.|TRBJ1-4|.|TRBV9
CASSVGGGGGPEKLFF
TGTGCCAGCAGCGTAGGGGGGGGCGGCGGCCCTGAAAAACTGTTTTTT
>.|TRBJ2-5|.|TRBV18
CASSPGGSRETQYF
TGTGCCAGCTCACCAGGAGGGTCCCGAGAGACCCAGTACTTC
>TRBD1|TRBJ1-1|.|TRBV5-4
CASSPPGQMNTEAFF
TGTGCCAGCAGCCCCCCGGGACAGATGAACACTGAAGCTTTCTTT
>TRBD2|TRBJ2-5|.|TRBV4-1
CASSQEGTSGGPTNF
TGCGCCAGCAGCCAAGAGGGGACTAGCGGGGGTCCCACAAACTTC
>TRBD1|TRBJ1-3|.|TRBV7-8
CASSLGDRISGTIYF
TGTGCCAGCAGCTTAGGGGACAGGATCTCGGGCACCATATATTTT
>TRBD1|TRBJ2-2|.|TRBV7-9
CASSQTTGGNTGELFF
TGTGCCAGCAGCCAGACTACAGGGGGGAACACCGGGGAGCTGTTTTTT
>TRBD1|TRBJ1-1|.|TRBV6-5
CASHLGTGKNTEAFF
TGTGCCAGTCACCTGGGGACAGGGAAGAACACTGAAGCTTTCTTT
>TRBD2|TRBJ2-1|.|TRBV7-3
CASSPTSGRAHNEQFF
TGTGCCAGCAGCCCCACTAGCGGGAGGGCGCACAATGAGCAGTTCTTC
>.|TRBJ1-1|.|TRBV12-3/TRBV12-4
CASSLGDTEAFF
TGTGCCAGCAGTTTGGGCGACACTGAAGCTTTCTTT
>.|TRBJ1-5|.|TRBV28
CASSFRGRGSNQPQHF
TGTGCCAGCAGTTTTAGGGGTCGTGGGAGCAATCAGCCCCAGCATTTT
>.|TRBJ1-4|.|TRBV12-3/TRBV12-4
CASSLFGEKLFF
TGTGCCAGCAGTCTTTTCGGGGAAAAACTGTTTTTT
>TRBD2|TRBJ2-7|.|TRBV19
CASSGASGSSYEQYF
TGTGCCAGTAGTGGGGCTAGCGGGAGCTCCTACGAGCAGTACTTC
>TRBD1|TRBJ1-3|.|TRBV19
CASSFGQATPASGNTIYF
TGTGCCAGTAGTTTCGGACAGGCGACACCGGCCTCTGGAAACACCATATATTTT
>TRBD2|TRBJ2-7|.|TRBV29-1
CSVETRGLGVDYEQYF
TGCAGCGTTGAAACGCGGGGACTAGGAGTGGACTACGAGCAGTACTTC
>TRBD1|TRBJ1-2|.|TRBV13
CASTPKTGKLNYGYTF
TGTGCCAGCACACCTAAGACAGGGAAACTTAACTATGGCTACACCTTC
>.|TRBJ2-7|.|TRBV2
CASLLALGASYEQYF
TGTGCCAGCCTCCTCGCGTTGGGGGCTAGCTACGAGCAGTACTTC